This T cell receptor (beta chain) was profiled in a study of T-cell reconstitution after alpha-beta-depleted transplantation in children. During its preparation, the TCRbeta library received unique molecular identifiers. Each CDR3 protein gets one entry after TCRdb re-called the PCR reads with MiXCR. This table holds hundreds of thousands of distinct CDR3 sequences, 9.5% to 15% found once. This clonotype came up many times. Sequences were derived from PBMCs from the stem cell graft donor, sampled from the stem cell graft. This TCR was recovered from a human donor who donated a stem cell graft to a child with combined immunodeficiency.

The CDR3 loop is CSARDTSGGAVDEQFF. CDR3 coding DNA: TGCAGTGCTAGAGACACTAGCGGGGGGGCCGTAGATGAGCAGTTCTTC. V usage is TRBV20-1 and J usage is TRBJ2-1; 13 bases map to TRBD2. This CDR3 is 16 amino acids long. The junction had 7 bases not matched to a gene; V was cut back by 0 bases and J by 8 bases. Germline V gives CDR1 DFQATT, CDR2 SNEGSKA (reference sequence).